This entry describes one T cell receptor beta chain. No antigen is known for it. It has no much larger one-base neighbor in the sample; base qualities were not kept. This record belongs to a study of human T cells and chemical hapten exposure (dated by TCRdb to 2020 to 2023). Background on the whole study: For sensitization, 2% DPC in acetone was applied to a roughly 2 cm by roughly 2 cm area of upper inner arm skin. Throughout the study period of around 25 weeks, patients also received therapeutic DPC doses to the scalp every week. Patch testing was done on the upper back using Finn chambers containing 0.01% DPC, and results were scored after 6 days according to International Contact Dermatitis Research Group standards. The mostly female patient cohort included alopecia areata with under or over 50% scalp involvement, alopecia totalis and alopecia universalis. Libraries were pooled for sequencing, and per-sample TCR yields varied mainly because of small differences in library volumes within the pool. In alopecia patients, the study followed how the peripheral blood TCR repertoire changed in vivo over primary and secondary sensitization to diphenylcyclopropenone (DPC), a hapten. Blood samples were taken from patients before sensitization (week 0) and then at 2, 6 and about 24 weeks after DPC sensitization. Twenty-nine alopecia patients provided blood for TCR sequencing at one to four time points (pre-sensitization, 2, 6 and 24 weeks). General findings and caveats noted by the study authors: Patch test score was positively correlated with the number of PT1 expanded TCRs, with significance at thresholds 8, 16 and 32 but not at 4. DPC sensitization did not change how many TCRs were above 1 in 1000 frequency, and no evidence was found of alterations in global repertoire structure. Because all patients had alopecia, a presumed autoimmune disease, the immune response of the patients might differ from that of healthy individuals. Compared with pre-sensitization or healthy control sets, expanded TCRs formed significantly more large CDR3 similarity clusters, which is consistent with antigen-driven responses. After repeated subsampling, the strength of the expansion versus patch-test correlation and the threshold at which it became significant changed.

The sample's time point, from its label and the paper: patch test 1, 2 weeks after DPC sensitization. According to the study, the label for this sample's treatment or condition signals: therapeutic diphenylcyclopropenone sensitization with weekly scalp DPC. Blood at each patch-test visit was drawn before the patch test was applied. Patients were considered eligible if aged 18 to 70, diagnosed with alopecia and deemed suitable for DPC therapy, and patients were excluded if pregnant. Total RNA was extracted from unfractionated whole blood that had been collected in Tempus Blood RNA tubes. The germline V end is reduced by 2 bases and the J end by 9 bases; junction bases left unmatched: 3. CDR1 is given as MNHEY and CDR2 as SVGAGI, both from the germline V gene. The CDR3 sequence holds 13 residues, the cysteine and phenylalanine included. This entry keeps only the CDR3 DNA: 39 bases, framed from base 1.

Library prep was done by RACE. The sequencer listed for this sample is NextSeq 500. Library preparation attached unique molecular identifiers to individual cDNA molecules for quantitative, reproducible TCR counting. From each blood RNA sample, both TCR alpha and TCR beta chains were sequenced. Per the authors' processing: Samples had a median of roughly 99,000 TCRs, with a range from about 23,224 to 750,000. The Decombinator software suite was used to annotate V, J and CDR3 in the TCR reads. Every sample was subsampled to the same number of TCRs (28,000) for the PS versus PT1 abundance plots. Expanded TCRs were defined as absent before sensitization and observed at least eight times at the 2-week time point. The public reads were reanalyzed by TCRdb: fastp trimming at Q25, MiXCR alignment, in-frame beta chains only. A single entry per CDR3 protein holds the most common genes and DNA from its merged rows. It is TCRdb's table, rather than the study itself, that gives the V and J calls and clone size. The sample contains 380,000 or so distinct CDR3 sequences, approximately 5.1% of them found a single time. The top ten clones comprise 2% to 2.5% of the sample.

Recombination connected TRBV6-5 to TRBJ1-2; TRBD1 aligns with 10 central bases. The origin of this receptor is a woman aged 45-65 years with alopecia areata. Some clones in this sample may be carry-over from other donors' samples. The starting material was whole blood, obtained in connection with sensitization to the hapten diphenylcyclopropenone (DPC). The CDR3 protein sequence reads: CASSYGTGDRYTF. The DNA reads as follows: TGTGCCAGCAGTTACGGGACAGGGGATCGCTACACCTTC.